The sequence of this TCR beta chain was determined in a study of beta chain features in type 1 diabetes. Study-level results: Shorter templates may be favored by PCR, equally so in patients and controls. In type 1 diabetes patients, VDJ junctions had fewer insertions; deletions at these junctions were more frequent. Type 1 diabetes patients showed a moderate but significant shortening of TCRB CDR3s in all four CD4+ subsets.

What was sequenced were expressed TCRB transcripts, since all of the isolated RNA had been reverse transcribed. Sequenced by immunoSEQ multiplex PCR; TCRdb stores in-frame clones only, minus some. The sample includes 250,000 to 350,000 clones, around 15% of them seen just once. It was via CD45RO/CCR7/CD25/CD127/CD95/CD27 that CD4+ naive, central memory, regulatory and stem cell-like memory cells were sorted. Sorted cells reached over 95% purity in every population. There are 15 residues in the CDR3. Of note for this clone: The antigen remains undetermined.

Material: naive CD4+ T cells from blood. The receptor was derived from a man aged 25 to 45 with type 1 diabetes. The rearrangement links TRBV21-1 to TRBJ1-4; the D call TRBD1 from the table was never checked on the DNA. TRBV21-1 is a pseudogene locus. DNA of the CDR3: TGTGCCAGCAGTATGTTGGGACAGACGAATGAAAAACTGTTTTTT. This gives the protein CASSMLGQTNEKLFF.